This TCR beta chain was recorded in a study of CD8 T cells in Susac syndrome. The overall study: When their blood was taken, patients with Susac syndrome were therapy-naive, taking corticosteroids, or taking intravenous immunoglobulin alone.

This clonotype was found once. V lost 6 bases and J lost 5; bases outside the gene matches: 6. CDR3 length: 14 residues. With random hexamers, reverse transcription was performed on roughly 0.45 to 1 ug of RNA. From the immunoSEQ multiplex PCR reads, TCRdb called clonotypes with MiXCR, one entry per CDR3 protein. The repertoire holds approximately 210,000 distinct CDR3 sequences, with about 95% as singletons. Blood CD8+ and CD4+ T cells underwent high-throughput TCR beta sequencing. The chain joins TRBV12-3 or TRBV12-4 to TRBJ1-4; 7 nucleotides line up with TRBD1. The material sequenced was CD4+ T cells from PBMCs. The receptor was derived from a human donor with Susac syndrome. The CDR3, as DNA: TGTGCCAGCAGCCTGACAGGGTCGAATGAAAAACTGTTTTTT. This sequence encodes CASSLTGSNEKLFF.